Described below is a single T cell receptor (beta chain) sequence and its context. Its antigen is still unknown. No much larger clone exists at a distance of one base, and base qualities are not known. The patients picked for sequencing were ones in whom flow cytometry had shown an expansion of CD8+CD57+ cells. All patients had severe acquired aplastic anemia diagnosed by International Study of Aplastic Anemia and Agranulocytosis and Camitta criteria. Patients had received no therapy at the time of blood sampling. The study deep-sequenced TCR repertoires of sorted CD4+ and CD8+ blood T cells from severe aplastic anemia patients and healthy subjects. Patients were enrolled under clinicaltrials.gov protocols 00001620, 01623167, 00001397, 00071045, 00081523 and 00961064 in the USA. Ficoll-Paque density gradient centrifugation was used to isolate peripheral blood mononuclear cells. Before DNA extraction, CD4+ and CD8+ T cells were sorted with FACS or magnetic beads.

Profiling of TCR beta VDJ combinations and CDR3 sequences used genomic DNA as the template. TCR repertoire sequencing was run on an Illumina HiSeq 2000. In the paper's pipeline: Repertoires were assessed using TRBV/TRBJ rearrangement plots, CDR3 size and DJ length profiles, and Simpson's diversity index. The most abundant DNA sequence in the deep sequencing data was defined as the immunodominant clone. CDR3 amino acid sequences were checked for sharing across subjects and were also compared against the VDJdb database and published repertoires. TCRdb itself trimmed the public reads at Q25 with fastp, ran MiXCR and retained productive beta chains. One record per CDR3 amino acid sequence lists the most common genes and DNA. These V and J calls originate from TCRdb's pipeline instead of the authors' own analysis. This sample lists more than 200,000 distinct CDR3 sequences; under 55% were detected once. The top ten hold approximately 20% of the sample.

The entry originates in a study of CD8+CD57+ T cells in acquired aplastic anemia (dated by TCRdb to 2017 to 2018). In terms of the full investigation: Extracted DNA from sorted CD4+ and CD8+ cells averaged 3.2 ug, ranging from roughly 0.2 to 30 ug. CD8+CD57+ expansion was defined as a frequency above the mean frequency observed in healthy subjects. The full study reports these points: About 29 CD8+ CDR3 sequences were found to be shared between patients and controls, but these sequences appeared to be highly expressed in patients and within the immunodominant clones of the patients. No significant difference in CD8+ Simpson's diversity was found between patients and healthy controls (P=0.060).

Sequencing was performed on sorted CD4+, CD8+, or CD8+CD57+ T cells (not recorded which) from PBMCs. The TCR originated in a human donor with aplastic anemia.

The CDR3 reads CASSKQGAGADTQYF. The DNA reads TGTGCCAGCAGTAAGCAGGGGGCAGGAGCAGATACGCAGTATTTT. The chain couples TRBV25-1 to TRBJ2-3; TRBD1 lines up with 8 middle nucleotides. V lost 5 bases and J lost 4 bases, and the count of bases not matched to a germline gene is 8. The CDR3 spans 15 residues, from the cysteine through the phenylalanine. The CDR3 DNA has 45 bases and is translated from base 1. Per the germline V gene, MGHDK is the CDR1 and SYGVNS is the CDR2.